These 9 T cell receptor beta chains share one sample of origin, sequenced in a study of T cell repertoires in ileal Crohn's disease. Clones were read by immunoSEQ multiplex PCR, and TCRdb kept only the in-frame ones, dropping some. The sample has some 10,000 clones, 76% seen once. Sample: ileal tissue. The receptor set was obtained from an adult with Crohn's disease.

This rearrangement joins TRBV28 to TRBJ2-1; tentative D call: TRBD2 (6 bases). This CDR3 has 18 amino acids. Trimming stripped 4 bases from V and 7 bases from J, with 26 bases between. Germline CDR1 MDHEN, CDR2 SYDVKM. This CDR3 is CASSSPDGGSRSLNEQFF. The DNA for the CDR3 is TGTGCCAGCAGTTCCCCGGACGGGGGATCACGGAGCTTGAATGAGCAGTTCTTC.

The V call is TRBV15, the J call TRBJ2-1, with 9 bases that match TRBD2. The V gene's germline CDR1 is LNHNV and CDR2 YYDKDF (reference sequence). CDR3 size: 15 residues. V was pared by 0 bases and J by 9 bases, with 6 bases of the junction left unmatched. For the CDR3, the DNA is TGTGCCACCAGCAGAGATCGACTAGCGGCCGGTGAGCAGTTCTTC. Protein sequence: CATSRDRLAAGEQFF.

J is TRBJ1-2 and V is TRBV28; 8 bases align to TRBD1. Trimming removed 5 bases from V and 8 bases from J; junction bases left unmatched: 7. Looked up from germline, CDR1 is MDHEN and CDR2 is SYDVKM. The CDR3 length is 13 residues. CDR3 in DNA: TGTGCCAGCAGTCTAAAGGACAGGGTCGGCTACACCTTC. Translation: CASSLKDRVGYTF.

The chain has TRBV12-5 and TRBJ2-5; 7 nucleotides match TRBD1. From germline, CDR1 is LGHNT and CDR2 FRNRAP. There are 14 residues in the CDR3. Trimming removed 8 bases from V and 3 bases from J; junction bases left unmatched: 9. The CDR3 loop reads CASSQGVLEETQYF. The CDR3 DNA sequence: TGTGCTAGTTCCCAGGGGGTGCTAGAAGAGACCCAGTACTTC.

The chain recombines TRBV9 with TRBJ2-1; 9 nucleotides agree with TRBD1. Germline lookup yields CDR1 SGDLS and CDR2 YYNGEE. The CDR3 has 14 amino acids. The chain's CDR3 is CAMPRDRVYNEQFF. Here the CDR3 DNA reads TGTGCAATGCCCCGGGACAGGGTCTACAATGAGCAGTTCTTC. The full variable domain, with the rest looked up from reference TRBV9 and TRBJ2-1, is DSGVTQTPKHLITATGQRVTLRCSPRSGDLSVYWYQQSLDQGLQFLIQYYNGEERAKGNILERFSAQQFPDLHSELNLSSLELGDSALYFCAMPRDRVYNEQFFGPGTRLTVL.

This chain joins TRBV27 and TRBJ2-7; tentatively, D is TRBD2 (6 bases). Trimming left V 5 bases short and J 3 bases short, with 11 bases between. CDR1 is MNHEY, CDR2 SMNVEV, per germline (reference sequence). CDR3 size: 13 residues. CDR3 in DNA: TGTGCCAGCAGTCAAAGGACTAACTACGAGCAGTACTTC. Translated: CASSQRTNYEQYF.

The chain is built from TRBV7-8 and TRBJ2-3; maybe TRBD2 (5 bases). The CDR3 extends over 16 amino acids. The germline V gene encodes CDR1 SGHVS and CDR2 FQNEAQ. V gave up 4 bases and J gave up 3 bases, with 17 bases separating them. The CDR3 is CASSSRGLAGTDTQYF. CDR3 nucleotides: TGTGCCAGCAGCTCGCGAGGACTGGCCGGGACAGATACGCAGTATTTT.

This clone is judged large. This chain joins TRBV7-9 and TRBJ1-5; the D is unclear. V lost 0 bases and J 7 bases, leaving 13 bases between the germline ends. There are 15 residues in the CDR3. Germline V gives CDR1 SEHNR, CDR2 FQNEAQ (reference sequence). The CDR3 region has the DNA TGTGCCAGCAGCTTAGCAGCGGGGAACCCCCAGCCCCAGCATTTT. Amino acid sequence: CASSLAAGNPQPQHF. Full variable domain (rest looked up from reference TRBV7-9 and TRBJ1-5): DTGVSQNPRHKITKRGQNVTFRCDPISEHNRLYWYRQTLGQGPEFLTYFQNEAQLEKSRLLSDRFSAERPKGSFSTLEIQRTEQGDSAMYLCASSLAAGNPQPQHFGDGTRLSIL.

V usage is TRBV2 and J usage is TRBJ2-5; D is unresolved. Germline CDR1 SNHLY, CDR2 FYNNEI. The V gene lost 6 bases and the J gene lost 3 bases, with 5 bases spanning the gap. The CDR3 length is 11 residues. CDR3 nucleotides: TGTGCCAGCAGCCCTGAAGAGACCCAGTACTTC. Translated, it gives CASSPEETQYF.